Below are 30 T cell receptor beta chains sequenced from a single sample in a study of shared clonotypes between healthy human individuals. Sequenced by immunoSEQ multiplex PCR; TCRdb stores in-frame clones only, minus some. The top ten clones hold approximately 0.39% of a sample with approximately 2,000,000 clones, just under 95% of them seen once. Sequenced: naive CD4+ T cells from PBMCs. As to subset: CD45RA+ positively selected. The receptors originated from a man aged 18-30 years in good health. Some clones in this sample may be carry-over from other donors' samples.

For this clone: Other DNA sequences in the same sample also yield this CDR3. The genes are TRBV28 and TRBJ2-5; D not resolved. Trimming pared 6 bases from V and 5 bases from J, leaving 7 bases between. In germline, CDR1 is MDHEN, CDR2 SYDVKM. The CDR3 is made up of 11 amino acids. The CDR3 region is CASSARETQYF. Here the CDR3 DNA reads TGTGCCAGCAGCGCCCGGGAGACCCAGTACTTC. Using reference TRBV28 and TRBJ2-5 for the parts outside the CDR3, the full variable domain is DVKVTQSSRYLVKRTGEKVFLECVQDMDHENMFWYRQDPGLGLRLIYFSYDVKMKEKGDIPEGYSVSREKKERFSLILESASTNQTSMYLCASSARETQYFGPGTRLLVL.

This clone appeared once. Distinct nucleotide sequences in the sample also encode this CDR3. The chain recombines TRBV18 with TRBJ2-1; the D is unclear. This CDR3 contains 14 residues. CDR1 and CDR2 from the germline V gene are KGHSH and LQKENI. V lost 1 base and J 4 bases, leaving 8 bases between the germline ends. The CDR3 loop reads CASSPRGLYNEQFF. The CDR3, as DNA: TGTGCCAGCTCACCACGGGGTTTATACAATGAGCAGTTCTTC.

The chain joins TRBV10-3 to TRBJ2-7, with D possibly being TRBD1 or TRBD2 (5 bases each). Germline-derived CDR1 and CDR2 are ENHRY and SYGVKD. The CDR3 sequence is 12 residues long. V lost 10 bases and J 7 bases, leaving 17 bases between the germline ends. In DNA form, the CDR3 reads TGTGCCAGCCACCCAGGGACGGGAGAGCAGTACTTC. This codes for CASHPGTGEQYF.

The chain couples TRBV7-2 to TRBJ2-7; TRBD2 matches 8 bases. Germline V gives CDR1 SGHTA, CDR2 FQGNSA. The ends lost 6 bases at V and 3 bases at J; junction bases unmatched: 10. This CDR3 spans 15 amino acids. CDR3 DNA sequence: TGTGCCAGCAGTTATGGCGGGGGGAGATTCTACGAGCAGTACTTC. Translated: CASSYGGGRFYEQYF.

Points on this clone: The same CDR3 can be traced to other DNA sequences in this sample. The chain has TRBV5-1 and TRBJ2-5, with no clear D. Germline values: CDR1 SGHRS, CDR2 YFSETQ. Trimming took off 0 bases at V and 1 base at J, with 7 bases between the two ends. The CDR3 is 14 residues long. CDR3 sequence: CASSLVGSQETQYF. The CDR3 DNA reads TGCGCCAGCAGCTTGGTGGGATCCCAAGAGACCCAGTACTTC.

The V and J genes are TRBV5-1 and TRBJ2-7, with D unclear. Trimming removed 0 bases from V and 0 bases from J, with 10 bases in between. The CDR3 is 15 amino acids. In germline, CDR1 is SGHRS, CDR2 YFSETQ. The CDR3, as DNA: TGCGCCAGCAGCTTGGCCAACAATCCCTCCTACGAGCAGTACTTC. Translated, it gives CASSLANNPSYEQYF.

The chain combines TRBV19 with TRBJ1-3; 11 bases line up with TRBD1. V was clipped by 6 bases and J by 5 bases; unmatched bases: 18. Germline values: CDR1 LNHDA, CDR2 SQIVND (reference sequence). This CDR3 has 19 residues. CDR3: CASSIPPGQGVSFRNTIYF. The CDR3 region has the DNA TGTGCCAGTAGCATCCCCCCGGGACAGGGGGTTAGTTTCCGAAACACCATATATTTT. The full variable domain, in which reference TRBV19 and TRBJ1-3 provide the parts outside the CDR3, is DGGITQSPKYLFRKEGQNVTLSCEQNLNHDAMYWYRQDPGQGLRLIYYSQIVNDFQKGDIAEGYSVSREKKESFPLTVTSAQKNPTAFYLCASSIPPGQGVSFRNTIYFGEGSWLTVV.

The chain recombines TRBV7-9 with TRBJ2-6, with D unclear. The V gene lost 8 bases and the J gene lost 0 bases, with 11 bases spanning the gap. Germline V CDR1 and CDR2: SEHNR, FQNEAQ (reference sequence). The CDR3 consists of 15 residues. CDR3 bases: TGTGCCAGCTCCGAGCCTAGCTCTGGGGCCAACGTCCTGACTTTC. Protein: CASSEPSSGANVLTF.

The rearrangement joins TRBV7-3 to TRBJ2-1; TRBD1 aligns across 8 bases. Looked up from germline, CDR1 is SGHTA and CDR2 is FQGTGA. The CDR3 totals 18 residues. Unmatched junction bases numbered 15, after V lost 0 bases and J lost 8 bases. DNA of the CDR3: TGTGCCAGCAGCTTAACTCAGGGGGCAGGTTATTCTCATTATGAGCAGTTCTTC. It codes for CASSLTQGAGYSHYEQFF.

This clone has more than one count but fewer than ten. The rearrangement joins TRBV9 to TRBJ1-1, with D unresolved. The CDR3 covers 13 residues. V lost 4 bases and J 3 bases, leaving 10 bases between the germline ends. The germline V gene encodes CDR1 SGDLS and CDR2 YYNGEE. CDR3 DNA sequence: TGTGCCAGCAGCCCCCGTCCAGACACTGAAGCTTTCTTT. This codes for CASSPRPDTEAFF.

V gene TRBV23-1 combines with J gene TRBJ2-3, with D hard to call. TRBV23-1 is an ORF; its function is uncertain. CDR3 length: 17 amino acids. Trimming left V 0 bases short and J 2 bases short, with 15 bases between. CDR3 nucleotides: TGCGCCAGCAGTCAATCACGAAGGAGAATTGCCACAGATACGCAGTATTTT. Amino acid sequence: CASSQSRRRIATDTQYF.

V is TRBV29-1 and J is TRBJ2-3; D ambiguous. Trimming shortened V by 6 bases and J by 2 bases, and 18 bases separated the two germline ends. CDR3 length equals 15 residues. Germline V gives CDR1 SQVTM, CDR2 ANQGSEA. CDR3: CSVAWALSSTDTQYF. As DNA, the CDR3 is TGCAGCGTGGCCTGGGCCCTATCTTCCACAGATACGCAGTATTTT.

The chain uses TRBV10-3 and TRBJ2-1; maybe TRBD2 (6 bases). V shed 6 bases and J shed 8 bases, with 14 bases lying between them. This CDR3 comprises 13 residues. Per germline, CDR1 ENHRY and CDR2 SYGVKD. The CDR3 spells CAISPGVEDEQFF. Here the CDR3 DNA reads TGTGCCATCAGCCCGGGGGTCGAGGATGAGCAGTTCTTC.

This chain connects TRBV19 to TRBJ1-4; D uncertain. The CDR3 is 15 residues long. V gave up 1 base and J gave up 0 bases, with 6 bases separating them. The germline gives CDR1 LNHDA, CDR2 SQIVND (reference sequence). The CDR3 nucleotides read TGTGCCAGTAGTATAGGGGCAGCAACTAATGAAAAACTGTTTTTT. Its translation is CASSIGAATNEKLFF.

V is TRBV4-1 and J is TRBJ2-5, with no clear D. The V and J ends lost 3 bases and 1 base respectively, with 15 bases between them. The CDR3 totals 16 residues. Per germline, CDR1 MGHRA and CDR2 YSYEKL. The CDR3 region is CASSQQTPAPQETQYF. The DNA for the CDR3 is TGCGCCAGCAGCCAGCAGACACCAGCGCCCCAAGAGACCCAGTACTTC.

For this clone: A read error may account for a junction end that differs from germline. This chain links TRBV7-9 with TRBJ1-3; 7 bases line up with TRBD1. The length of the CDR3 is 15 residues. Germline CDR1 reads SEHNR; CDR2 reads FQNEAQ (reference sequence). The CDR3 DNA follows: TGTGCCAGCAGCCTGGACAGGAGCTCTGAAAACACCATATATTTT. This codes for CASSLDRSSENTIYF. Filled out from reference TRBV7-9 and TRBJ1-3, the complete variable domain reads DTGVSQNPRHKITKRGQNVTFRCDPISEHNRLYWYRQTLGQGPEFLTYFQNEAQLEKSRLLSDRFSAERPKGSFSTLEIQRTEQGDSAMYLCASSLDRSSENTIYFGEGSWLTVV.

The CDR3 here is CASSVGRGQQETQYF. The CDR3 DNA reads TGTGCCAGCAGTGTCGGGCGGGGACAACAAGAGACCCAGTACTTC. The chain employs TRBV2 and TRBJ2-5; either TRBD1 or TRBD2 may fit D (6 bases each). V was pared by 4 bases and J by 2 bases, with 14 bases between. The CDR3 sequence is 15 residues long. Looked up from germline, CDR1 is SNHLY and CDR2 is FYNNEI.

The chain uses TRBV28 and TRBJ2-4, with TRBD1 identical over 11 bases. Looked up from germline, CDR1 is MDHEN and CDR2 is SYDVKM. The CDR3 sequence is 15 residues long. The junction had 9 bases not matched to a gene; V was cut back by 5 bases and J by 9 bases. The CDR3 loop reads CASSIRTGGPGIQYF. CDR3 DNA: TGTGCCAGCAGTATTAGGACAGGGGGCCCCGGCATTCAGTACTTC.

The chain carries TRBV5-1 and TRBJ2-3; the match to TRBD2 covers 8 bases. CDR1 and CDR2 from the germline V gene are SGHRS and YFSETQ. This CDR3 contains 15 residues. Trimming cost V 3 bases and J 3 bases; bases outside gene matches: 6. The DNA for the CDR3 is TGCGCCAGCAGCTCCAGCGGGAGTCGGACAGATACGCAGTATTTT. Amino acid sequence: CASSSSGSRTDTQYF.

This clone showed up just once. This same CDR3 is encoded by further DNA sequences in the sample. V is TRBV7-9 and J is TRBJ2-2; perhaps D is TRBD1 or TRBD2 (5 bases each). Trimming removed 0 bases from V and 1 base from J, with 6 bases in between. Germline loops: CDR1 SEHNR, CDR2 FQNEAQ (reference sequence). The CDR3 contains 15 residues. Here the CDR3 reads CASSLARGNTGELFF. Here the CDR3 DNA reads TGTGCCAGCAGCTTAGCGAGGGGGAACACCGGGGAGCTGTTTTTT.

V gene TRBV19 combines with J gene TRBJ1-2; D unclear. In germline, CDR1 is LNHDA, CDR2 SQIVND (reference sequence). The germline V and J ends were trimmed by 6 bases and 2 bases, with 13 bases remaining between them. The CDR3 runs to 14 residues. Here the CDR3 reads CASRHPTLNYGYTF. The CDR3 nucleotides are TGTGCCAGTAGGCATCCAACGCTAAACTATGGCTACACCTTC.

This clone appeared once. Different DNA sequences within this sample yield the same CDR3. V usage is TRBV30 and J usage is TRBJ2-1, with a possible D match to TRBD2 (6 bases). Germline CDR1 reads GTSNPN; CDR2 reads SVGIG (reference sequence). The V end was cut by 4 bases, the J end by 0 bases, with 10 bases between. This CDR3 comprises 14 residues. CDR3 DNA sequence: TGTGCCTGGAAACGGGGGAGCTCCTACAATGAGCAGTTCTTC. Encoded protein: CAWKRGSSYNEQFF.

In the case of this clone: Distinct nucleotide sequences in the sample also encode this CDR3. V and J are TRBV28 and TRBJ1-3; perhaps TRBD1 as D (6 bases). V lost 2 bases and J 3 bases, leaving 8 bases between the germline ends. This CDR3 region has 14 residues. Germline loops: CDR1 MDHEN, CDR2 SYDVKM. CDR3 residues: CASSLATGGNTIYF. The CDR3 DNA reads as TGTGCCAGCAGTTTAGCGACAGGTGGAAACACCATATATTTT.

The rearrangement links TRBV7-2 to TRBJ2-5, with D unclear. In germline, CDR1 is SGHTA, CDR2 FQGNSA. The V gene lost 2 bases and the J gene lost 4 bases, with 11 bases spanning the gap. The CDR3 totals 14 residues. CDR3 sequence (DNA): TGTGCCAGCAGCTTACAAATGACCTCAGAGACCCAGTACTTC. This sequence encodes CASSLQMTSETQYF.

The chain carries TRBV6-1 and TRBJ1-1, with 12 bases that match TRBD1. Trimming took 3 bases from V and 11 from J; bases not matched to a gene: 7. This CDR3 is built from 14 residues. The V gene's germline CDR1 is MNHNS and CDR2 SASEGT. The chain's CDR3 is CASSDRDRGHLAFF. In nucleotides, the CDR3 is TGTGCCAGCAGTGACCGGGACAGGGGGCATCTGGCTTTCTTT.

J is TRBJ1-1 and V is TRBV18, with D perhaps matching TRBD1 (5 bases). The CDR3 contains 16 residues. V lost 6 bases, J lost 5 bases, and 22 bases lay in between. From germline, CDR1 is KGHSH and CDR2 LQKENI. For the CDR3, the DNA is TGTGCCAGCTCCCCGGGGGGGATTAAAAGGGAAACTGAAGCTTTCTTT. Protein product: CASSPGGIKRETEAFF.

This chain joins TRBV5-1 and TRBJ2-7; tentatively, D is TRBD1 (6 bases). CDR1 and CDR2 from the germline V gene are SGHRS and YFSETQ. CDR3 length: 13 residues. Trimming stripped 0 bases from V and 6 bases from J, with 10 bases between. Here the CDR3 reads CASSLGQGPEQYF. Written as DNA, the CDR3 is TGCGCCAGCAGCTTGGGCCAGGGGCCCGAGCAGTACTTC.

This clone was detected a few times. The genes are TRBV30 and TRBJ2-6; TRBD1 matches at 10 bases. The CDR3 loop spans 15 amino acids. The germline V gene encodes CDR1 GTSNPN and CDR2 SVGIG (reference sequence). With 5 bases clipped from V and 1 base from J, the junction kept 2 bases outside the gene matches. The CDR3 nucleotides read TGTGCCTGGGGACAGGGGGTATCTGGGGCCAACGTCCTGACTTTC. Its protein product is CAWGQGVSGANVLTF.

The chain joins TRBV6-5 to TRBJ2-2; D remains unclear. Trimming took off 6 bases at V and 6 bases at J, with 8 bases between the two ends. Germline V gene data show CDR1 as MNHEY and CDR2 as SVGAGI. The CDR3 sequence is 12 residues long. CDR3 sequence: CASSRPAGELFF. For the CDR3, the DNA is TGTGCCAGCAGCCGCCCAGCCGGGGAGCTGTTTTTT.

CDR3 amino acids: CASSVGNRGIDTEAFF. Written as DNA, the CDR3 is TGTGCCAGCAGCGTAGGAAACAGGGGAATTGACACTGAAGCTTTCTTT. The chain couples TRBV9 to TRBJ1-1, with 7 bases that match TRBD1. The germline V gene has CDR1 SGDLS and CDR2 YYNGEE. This CDR3 is built from 16 residues. J gave up 3 bases and V 0 bases, and 8 bases lay outside the gene matches.